The entry below describes one TCR beta chain. As yet, its antigen is unknown. This entry belongs to a study of cytomegalovirus exposure and HLA in healthy donors. Study at large: A later analysis reported the same platform for the approximately 110 validation repertoires and the roughly 650 first-cohort repertoires. General observations from the study: TCR beta chains numbering some 160 were designated cytomegalovirus-associated. Accounts indicate the classifier identified cytomegalovirus status with strong specificity and sensitivity. Within the roughly 120 validation repertoires, first-cohort TCR clusters tended to co-occur, according to a later analysis.

Some clones are missing from TCRdb's copy, which holds only in-frame ones; the method was immunoSEQ multiplex PCR. The profile shows more than 80,000 clones, about 87% of them singletons. Looked up from germline, CDR1 is ENHRY and CDR2 is SYGVKD. V was clipped by 2 bases and J by 1 base, with 11 bases between them. The CDR3 covers 15 residues. This receptor was obtained from a woman between 18 and 29 years old in good health and CMV-seropositive. The sequenced material came from PBMCs. This rearrangement joins TRBV10-3 to TRBJ1-1; D possibly corresponds to TRBD1 (6 bases). The CDR3: CAISELGAANTEAFF. Written as DNA, the CDR3 is TGTGCCATCAGTGAGCTGGGGGCCGCGAACACTGAAGCTTTCTTT.